This T cell receptor (beta chain) was identified during a study of identical twins. The study, taken as a whole, reports: Invariant MAIT and iNKT cells are populations that could partly confound zero-insertion analyses. Conclusions were drawn cross-sectionally by statistical analysis, without following the same donors. Abundant beta clonotypes from cord blood had fewer insertions, unlike memory repertoires, which showed none.

Trimming cost V 8 bases and J 3 bases; bases outside gene matches: 10. This CDR3 has 14 amino acids. This clonotype has only a few counts. Its cognate antigen is unknown. TCRdb independently ran MiXCR on the 5' RACE reads; one entry per CDR3 protein. Here the sample spans 1,800,000 or so distinct CDR3 sequences, about 32% being singletons. This TCR was sampled from a newborn girl in good health. The chain links TRBV12-3 or TRBV12-4 to TRBJ2-7; 7 nucleotides align to TRBD2. Material for sequencing was cord blood. The CDR3 reads CASQTSGNIYEQYF. The DNA for the CDR3 is TGTGCCAGCCAGACGAGCGGGAACATCTACGAGCAGTACTTC.